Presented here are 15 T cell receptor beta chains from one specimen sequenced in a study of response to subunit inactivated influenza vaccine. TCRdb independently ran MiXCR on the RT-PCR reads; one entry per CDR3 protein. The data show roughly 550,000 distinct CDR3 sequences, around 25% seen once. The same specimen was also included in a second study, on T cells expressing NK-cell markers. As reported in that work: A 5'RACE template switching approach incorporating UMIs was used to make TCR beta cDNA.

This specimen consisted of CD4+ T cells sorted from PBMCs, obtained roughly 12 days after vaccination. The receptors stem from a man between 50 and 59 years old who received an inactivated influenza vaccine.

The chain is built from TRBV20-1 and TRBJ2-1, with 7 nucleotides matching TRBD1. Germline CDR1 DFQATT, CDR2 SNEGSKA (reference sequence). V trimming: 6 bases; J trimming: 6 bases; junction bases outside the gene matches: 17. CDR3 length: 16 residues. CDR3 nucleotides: TGCAGTGCCCCGCCCCGCGGTGACAGGGCCCTCAATGAGCAGTTCTTC. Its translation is CSAPPRGDRALNEQFF.

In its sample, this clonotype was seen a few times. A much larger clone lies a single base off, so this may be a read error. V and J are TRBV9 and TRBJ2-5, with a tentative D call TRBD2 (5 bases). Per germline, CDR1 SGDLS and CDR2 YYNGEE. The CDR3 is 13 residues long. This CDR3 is CVSSGPNQETQYF. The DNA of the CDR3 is TGTGTCAGCAGCGGCCCGAACCAAGAGACCCAGTACTTC.

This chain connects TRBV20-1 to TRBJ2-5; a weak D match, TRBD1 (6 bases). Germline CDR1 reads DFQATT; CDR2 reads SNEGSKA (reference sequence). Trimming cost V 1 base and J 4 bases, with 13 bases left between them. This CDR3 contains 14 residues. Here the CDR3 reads CSARVGAWRETQYF. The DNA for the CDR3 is TGCAGTGCTAGAGTGGGGGCCTGGCGAGAGACCCAGTACTTC.

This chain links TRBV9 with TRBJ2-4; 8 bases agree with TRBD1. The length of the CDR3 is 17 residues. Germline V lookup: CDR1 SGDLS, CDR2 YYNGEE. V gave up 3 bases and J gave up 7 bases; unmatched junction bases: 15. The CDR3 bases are TGTGCCAGCAGCGCGGGAAACGTACAGGGGGGCAGGAACATTCAGTACTTC. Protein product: CASSAGNVQGGRNIQYF.

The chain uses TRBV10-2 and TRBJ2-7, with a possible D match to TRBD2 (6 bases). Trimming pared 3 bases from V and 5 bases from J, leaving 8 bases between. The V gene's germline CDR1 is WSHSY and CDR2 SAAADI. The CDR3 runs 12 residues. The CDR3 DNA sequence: TGCGCCAGCAGTGAACGGGGGAACGAGCAGTACTTC. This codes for CASSERGNEQYF.

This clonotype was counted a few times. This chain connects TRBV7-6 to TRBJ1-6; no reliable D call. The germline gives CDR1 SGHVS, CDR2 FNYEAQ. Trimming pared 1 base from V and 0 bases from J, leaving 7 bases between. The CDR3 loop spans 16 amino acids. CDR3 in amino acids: CASSLGSSSYNSPLHF. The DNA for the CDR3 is TGTGCCAGCAGCTTAGGGTCGAGCTCCTATAATTCACCCCTCCACTTT.

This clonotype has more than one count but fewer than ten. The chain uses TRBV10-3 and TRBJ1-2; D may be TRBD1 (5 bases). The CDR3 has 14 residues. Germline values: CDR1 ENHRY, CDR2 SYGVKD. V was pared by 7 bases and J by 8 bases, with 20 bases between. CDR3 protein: CAINIGTLAGGYTF. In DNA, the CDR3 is TGTGCCATCAATATAGGGACGCTTGCCGGCGGCTACACCTTC.

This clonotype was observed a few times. Here the CDR3 reads CASSLEQGGKSYEQYF. CDR3 DNA sequence: TGCGCCAGCAGCTTGGAACAGGGCGGAAAATCCTACGAGCAGTACTTC. J is TRBJ2-7 and V is TRBV5-1; TRBD1 might be the D (6 bases). Germline lookup yields CDR1 SGHRS and CDR2 YFSETQ. V gave up 0 bases and J gave up 1 base, with 14 bases separating them. This CDR3 spans 16 amino acids.

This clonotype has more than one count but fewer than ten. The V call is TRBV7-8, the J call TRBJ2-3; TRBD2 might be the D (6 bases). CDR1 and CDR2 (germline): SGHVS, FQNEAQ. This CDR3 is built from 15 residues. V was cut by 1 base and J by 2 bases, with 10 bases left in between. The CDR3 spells CASSLGAGTTDTQYF. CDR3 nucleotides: TGTGCCAGCAGCTTAGGAGCGGGCACCACAGATACGCAGTATTTT. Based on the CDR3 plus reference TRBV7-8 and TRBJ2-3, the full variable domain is GAGVSQSPRYKVAKRGQDVALRCDPISGHVSLFWYQQALGQGPEFLTYFQNEAQLDKSGLPSDRFFAERPEGSVSTLKIQRTQQEDSAVYLCASSLGAGTTDTQYFGPGTRLTVL.

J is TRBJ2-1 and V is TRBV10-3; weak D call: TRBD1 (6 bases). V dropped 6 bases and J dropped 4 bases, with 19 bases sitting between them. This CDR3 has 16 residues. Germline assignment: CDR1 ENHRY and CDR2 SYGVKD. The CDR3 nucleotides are TGTGCCATCAGATCGAATACAGGGAACGAGTACAATGAGCAGTTCTTC. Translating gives CAIRSNTGNEYNEQFF.

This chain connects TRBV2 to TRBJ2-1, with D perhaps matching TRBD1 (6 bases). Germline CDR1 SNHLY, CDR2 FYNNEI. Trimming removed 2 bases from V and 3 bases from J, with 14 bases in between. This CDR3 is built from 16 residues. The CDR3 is CASSEHQGNLYNEQFF. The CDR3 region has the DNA TGTGCCAGCAGTGAACACCAGGGGAACCTCTACAATGAGCAGTTCTTC.

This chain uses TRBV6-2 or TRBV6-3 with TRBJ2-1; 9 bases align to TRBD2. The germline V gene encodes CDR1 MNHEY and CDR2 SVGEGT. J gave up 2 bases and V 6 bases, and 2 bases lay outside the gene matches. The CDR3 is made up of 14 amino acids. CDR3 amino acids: CASSWTSAYNEQFF. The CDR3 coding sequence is TGTGCCAGCAGCTGGACTAGCGCCTACAATGAGCAGTTCTTC.

This CDR3 reads CSAETGWDEQFF. DNA of the CDR3: TGCAGTGCTGAGACAGGGTGGGATGAGCAGTTCTTC. V usage is TRBV20-1 and J usage is TRBJ2-1, with 7 positions matching TRBD1. CDR1 and CDR2 from the germline V gene are DFQATT and SNEGSKA (reference sequence). The CDR3 spans 12 residues. The V segment lost 5 bases and the J segment 8 bases; nucleotides outside the gene matches: 6.

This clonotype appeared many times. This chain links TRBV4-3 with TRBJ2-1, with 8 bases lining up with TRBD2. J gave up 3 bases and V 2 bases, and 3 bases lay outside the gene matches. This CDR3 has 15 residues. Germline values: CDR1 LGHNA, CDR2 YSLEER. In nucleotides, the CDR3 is TGCGCCAGCAGCCAAAGTGGGACTAGCTACAATGAGCAGTTCTTC. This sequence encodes CASSQSGTSYNEQFF.

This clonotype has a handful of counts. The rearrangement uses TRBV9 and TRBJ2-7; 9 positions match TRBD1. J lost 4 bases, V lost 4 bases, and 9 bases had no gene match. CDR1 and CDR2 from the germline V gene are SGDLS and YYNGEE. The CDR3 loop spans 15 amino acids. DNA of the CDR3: TGTGCCAGCAGCTTAACAGGGGGCTCCTTTTACGAGCAGTACTTC. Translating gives CASSLTGGSFYEQYF.